The 27 T cell receptor beta chains below all came from one sample that was sequenced in a study of shared clonotypes between healthy human individuals. TCRdb keeps only in-frame clones here, not all; method: immunoSEQ multiplex PCR. Of 1.6 million or so clones listed, around 98.5% are singletons. Sequencing was performed on naive CD4+ T cells sorted from blood. The subset here: CD45RA+ positively selected. Source of these receptors: a man in his thirties or forties in good health.

This chain uses TRBV25-1 with TRBJ2-1; TRBD2 matches at 8 bases. The CDR3 has 15 residues. V shed 3 bases, J shed 9 bases, and the junction held 10 bases outside the gene matches. Looked up from germline, CDR1 is MGHDK and CDR2 is SYGVNS. CDR3 in DNA: TGTGCCAGCAGTGATCACGTCCGGGGGGGGATTGAGCAGTTCTTC. This gives the protein CASSDHVRGGIEQFF.

V and J are TRBV5-1 and TRBJ2-1; the D gene is possibly TRBD2 (5 bases). The V end lost 2 bases, the J end lost 0 bases, and 9 bases lay between the germline ends. CDR3 length equals 15 residues. Germline CDR1 reads SGHRS; CDR2 reads YFSETQ. CDR3 in amino acids: CASSFEGASYNEQFF. In DNA, the CDR3 is TGCGCCAGCAGCTTCGAGGGAGCCTCCTACAATGAGCAGTTCTTC.

As for this clone: Other DNA sequences within the sample encode an identical CDR3. The rearrangement joins TRBV9 to TRBJ2-2, with D perhaps matching TRBD2 (5 bases). V lost 0 bases, J lost 2 bases, and 8 bases lay in between. CDR1 and CDR2 from the germline V gene are SGDLS and YYNGEE. The CDR3 has 15 amino acids. Written as DNA, the CDR3 is TGTGCCAGCAGCGTAGGAAGCGGTAACACCGGGGAGCTGTTTTTT. Its translation: CASSVGSGNTGELFF. The full variable domain, its missing parts supplied by reference TRBV9 and TRBJ2-2, is DSGVTQTPKHLITATGQRVTLRCSPRSGDLSVYWYQQSLDQGLQFLIQYYNGEERAKGNILERFSAQQFPDLHSELNLSSLELGDSALYFCASSVGSGNTGELFFGEGSRLTVL.

The table lists this clone with a count of one. V usage is TRBV27 and J usage is TRBJ2-7; D remains ambiguous. The CDR3 length is 14 residues. The germline V gene encodes CDR1 MNHEY and CDR2 SMNVEV (reference sequence). V lost 5 bases and J lost 3, with 14 bases in between. For the CDR3, the DNA is TGTGCCAGCAGTACTGGGTTAAGAGTCTACGAGCAGTACTTC. It codes for CASSTGLRVYEQYF.

To note about this clone: It is unclear where the CDR3 begins or ends on the DNA, so no DNA is shown, and the CDR3 is as TCRdb lists it. The chain is built from TRBV11-2 and TRBJ2-4. The CDR3 contains 14 residues when both ends are counted. CDR1 is SGHAT, CDR2 FQNNGV, per germline. Here the CDR3 reads CASSSTLGKNIQYF.

V is TRBV7-9 and J is TRBJ2-1; the match to TRBD2 covers 10 bases. This CDR3 is built from 15 residues. From germline, CDR1 is SEHNR and CDR2 FQNEAQ (reference sequence). J was trimmed by 5 bases and V by 2 bases; bases with no gene match: 3. The CDR3 reads CASSLLLAGNNEQFF. CDR3 nucleotide sequence: TGTGCCAGCAGCTTATTACTAGCGGGGAACAATGAGCAGTTCTTC.

This rearrangement joins TRBV7-9 to TRBJ1-3; D remains ambiguous. From germline, CDR1 is SEHNR and CDR2 FQNEAQ (reference sequence). The length of the CDR3 is 14 residues. Between the trimmed V and J ends, which lost 4 bases and 4 bases, there was a span of 11 bases. This CDR3 is CASSSGSQGNTIYF. CDR3 nucleotide sequence: TGTGCCAGCAGCTCCGGGTCGCAAGGAAACACCATATATTTT.

The chain uses TRBV9 and TRBJ1-2; 9 bases match TRBD1. V gave up 4 bases and J gave up 11 bases; unmatched junction bases: 12. CDR1 SGDLS and CDR2 YYNGEE come from the germline V gene. The length of the CDR3 is 14 residues. This CDR3 reads CASSSHRTGDGYTF. The DNA for the CDR3 is TGTGCCAGCAGCTCGCATCGGACAGGGGACGGTTACACCTTC.

The rearrangement joins TRBV2 to TRBJ2-4; 7 bases line up with TRBD1. Germline trimming cut 3 bases from V and 4 bases from J; bases unmatched to any gene: 6. The V gene's germline CDR1 is SNHLY and CDR2 FYNNEI. This CDR3 has 15 residues. The CDR3 region has the DNA TGTGCCAGCAGTGAGGAGTTGGGACAGAAAAACATTCAGTACTTC. This codes for CASSEELGQKNIQYF.

With regard to this clone: Distinct nucleotide sequences in the sample also encode this CDR3. This chain links TRBV5-1 with TRBJ1-5; 7 bases are shared with TRBD1. V was pared by 0 bases and J by 3 bases, with 3 bases of the junction left unmatched. The CDR3 extends over 15 amino acids. From germline, CDR1 is SGHRS and CDR2 YFSETQ. This CDR3 is CASSLGDRDNQPQHF. The CDR3 DNA follows: TGCGCCAGCAGCTTGGGCGACAGGGACAATCAGCCCCAGCATTTT.

The rearrangement uses TRBV6-6 and TRBJ2-1; 12 nucleotides match TRBD2. V was pared by 6 bases and J by 3 bases, with 6 bases of the junction left unmatched. Germline CDR1 reads MNHNY; CDR2 reads SVGAGI (reference sequence). The CDR3 covers 16 residues. This CDR3 reads CASRRRTSGVYNEQFF. CDR3 DNA: TGTGCCAGCAGGAGGAGGACTAGCGGGGTCTACAATGAGCAGTTCTTC.

The chain carries TRBV29-1 and TRBJ2-7; tentative D call: TRBD2 (6 bases). Between the trimmed V and J ends, which lost 5 bases and 5 bases, there was a span of 22 bases. This CDR3 comprises 15 residues. Germline CDR1 SQVTM, CDR2 ANQGSEA. The CDR3 region is CSVLPASAIRNEQYF. The CDR3 DNA reads TGCAGCGTTCTACCTGCTAGCGCCATAAGGAACGAGCAGTACTTC.

In DNA, the CDR3 is TGCGCCAGCAGCCAAAAGGACGGCACATCGGGGCAGTATTTT. It specifies CASSQKDGTSGQYF. The gene calls are TRBV4-1 and TRBJ2-3; no definite D call. The CDR3 has 14 residues. Per germline, CDR1 MGHRA and CDR2 YSYEKL. V dropped 2 bases and J dropped 11 bases, with 17 bases sitting between them.

CDR3 sequence (DNA): TGTGCCAGCAGTTCCAGGGACAGATACAATGAGCAGTTCTTC. It codes for CASSSRDRYNEQFF. This rearrangement joins TRBV6-6 to TRBJ2-1, with 7 bases that match TRBD1. The trim removed 4 bases at V and 4 bases at J, leaving 4 bases unmatched. Per the germline V gene, CDR1 is MNHNY and CDR2 is SVGAGI (reference sequence). The CDR3 totals 14 residues.

CDR3 sequence (DNA): TGCGCCAGCAGCCGCGGACAGGGGGTCAACTACGAGCAGTACTTC. Protein: CASSRGQGVNYEQYF. V and J are TRBV4-3 and TRBJ2-7; 10 bases line up with TRBD1. After removal of 4 bases from V and 3 bases from J, the junction contained 6 bases not matched to a gene. This CDR3 has 15 residues. Per the germline V gene, CDR1 is LGHNA and CDR2 is YSLEER.

The chain has TRBV7-9 and TRBJ2-1, with 15 bases fitting TRBD2. V trimming: 0 bases; J trimming: 14 bases; junction bases outside the gene matches: 2. The CDR3 is 14 amino acids. In germline, CDR1 is SEHNR, CDR2 FQNEAQ (reference sequence). Here the CDR3 reads CASSLAGTSGRKFF. DNA for the CDR3: TGTGCCAGCAGCTTAGCAGGGACTAGCGGGAGGAAGTTCTTC.

About this clone: Germline and junction disagree at one end, which may indicate a read error. The chain recombines TRBV19 with TRBJ1-5; D not certain. Germline V gene sequence: CDR1 LNHDA, CDR2 SQIVND (reference sequence). CDR3 length: 13 residues. The CDR3 DNA reads as TGTGCCAGTAGTATGGGTAGGTATCAACCCCAGCATTTT. This codes for CASSMGRYQPQHF.

This chain links TRBV29-1 with TRBJ2-1, with 7 bases lining up with TRBD2. Trimming cost V 5 bases and J 4 bases; bases outside gene matches: 5. CDR1 is SQVTM, CDR2 ANQGSEA, per germline. The CDR3 covers 13 residues. CDR3 loop: CSVKAGEYNEQFF. The CDR3 DNA reads as TGCAGCGTTAAGGCGGGAGAGTACAATGAGCAGTTCTTC.

V is TRBV11-2 and J is TRBJ2-1; 8 bases match TRBD2. The CDR3 runs 19 residues. J was trimmed by 9 bases and V by 0 bases; bases with no gene match: 19. CDR1 and CDR2 from the germline V gene are SGHAT and FQNNGV. The CDR3 bases are TGTGCCAGCAGCTTAGATCTACCGGTTAGCGGGGCAAGGGGGGTTGAGCAGTTCTTC. Its protein is CASSLDLPVSGARGVEQFF.

The V call is TRBV5-5, the J call TRBJ2-7; D gene uncertain. V shed 0 bases and J shed 1 base, with 11 bases lying between them. Germline V lookup: CDR1 SGHKS, CDR2 YYEKEE (reference sequence). The CDR3 is made up of 15 amino acids. The CDR3, as DNA: TGTGCCAGCAGCTTGGGAGTCGCCAGTTCCTACGAGCAGTACTTC. Protein: CASSLGVASSYEQYF.

V is TRBV7-6 and J is TRBJ2-7; D not certain. CDR1 is SGHVS, CDR2 FNYEAQ, per germline. This CDR3 spans 12 amino acids. V lost 5 bases to trimming and J lost 7 bases, with 12 bases between them. The CDR3 loop reads CASSPKGVEQYF. The CDR3 DNA reads as TGTGCCAGCAGCCCCAAGGGTGTAGAGCAGTACTTC.

V is TRBV29-1 and J is TRBJ2-3; 13 bases are shared with TRBD2. CDR3 length equals 15 residues. CDR1 and CDR2 (germline): SQVTM, ANQGSEA. The J segment lost 4 bases and the V segment lost 7 bases, leaving 8 bases of the junction unmatched. This CDR3 reads CSGGLAGVGADTQYF. The CDR3, as DNA: TGCAGCGGCGGACTAGCGGGAGTCGGGGCAGATACGCAGTATTTT.

The chain links TRBV28 to TRBJ1-5; 8 bases map to TRBD1. The CDR3 covers 15 residues. Germline assignment: CDR1 MDHEN and CDR2 SYDVKM. Germline trimming cut 3 bases from V and 6 bases from J; bases unmatched to any gene: 7. The CDR3 loop reads CASSFLDRVIQPQHF. The CDR3 nucleotides read TGTGCCAGCAGTTTCCTGGACAGGGTAATTCAGCCCCAGCATTTT.

With regard to this clone: Distinct nucleotide sequences in the sample also encode this CDR3. The rearrangement uses TRBV20-1 and TRBJ2-7; 7 positions agree with TRBD1. Losses at the gene ends were 4 bases for V and 5 bases for J; bases not matched to a gene: 2. CDR3 length equals 11 residues. Germline assignment: CDR1 DFQATT and CDR2 SNEGSKA (reference sequence). Here the CDR3 DNA reads TGCAGTGCTACGGGACAGAACGAGCAGTACTTC. This codes for CSATGQNEQYF.

This rearrangement joins TRBV20-1 to TRBJ2-5; TRBD2 matches at 7 bases. Germline V gene data show CDR1 as DFQATT and CDR2 as SNEGSKA (reference sequence). The CDR3 consists of 11 residues. After removal of 7 bases from V and 3 bases from J, the junction contained 2 bases not matched to a gene. The CDR3 DNA is TGCAGTGGCCGGGGGGAAGAGACCCAGTACTTC. It specifies CSGRGEETQYF.

The chain carries TRBV5-1 and TRBJ2-7; no definite D call. The ends were cut back, 0 bases at V and 5 bases at J, with 6 bases in the middle. This CDR3 contains 12 residues. From germline, CDR1 is SGHRS and CDR2 YFSETQ. This CDR3 is CASSLGWDEQYF. For the CDR3, the DNA is TGCGCCAGCAGCTTGGGGTGGGACGAGCAGTACTTC.

V gene TRBV20-1 combines with J gene TRBJ2-1; no definite D call. The CDR3 totals 8 residues. The germline V gene has CDR1 DFQATT and CDR2 SNEGSKA (reference sequence). CDR3 DNA sequence: TGCAGAATAAATGAGCAGTTCTTC. Its translation is CRINEQFF.